This T cell receptor beta chain was identified during a study of blood T cell repertoires in COVID-19. Study-level information: The United States, Italy and Spain provided the acute and convalescent COVID-19 samples.

The CDR3 has 14 amino acids. Germline V CDR1 and CDR2: SGHTS, YDEGEE. V lost 5 bases to trimming and J lost 0 bases, with 11 bases between them. In the original processing: Reference gene primer amplification in the assay estimated nucleated cell counts. Repertoires were generated with immunoSEQ multiplex PCR, while TCRdb's copy carries only in-frame clones and drops some. D and trimming come from the DNA, and the V and J calls and clone size come from that table. The top ten clones hold about 2.4% of a sample with 200,000 to 250,000 clones, 84% of them seen once. Sequenced material: peripheral blood. This receptor was taken from a woman aged 55-69 years with acute or convalescent COVID-19. V is TRBV5-8 and J is TRBJ2-5; a possible D gene is TRBD2 (6 bases). DNA of the CDR3: TGTGCCAGCAGAAAGGAGGGACACCAAGAGACCCAGTACTTC. Its protein is CASRKEGHQETQYF.